These 9 T cell receptor beta chains originate from one sample sequenced in a study of neurological immune-mediated disorders. The time point: longitudinal time-point 3. In TCRdb, the 5' RACE reads were re-called with MiXCR into one record per CDR3 protein. The sample yields approximately 47,000 distinct CDR3 sequences, roughly an eighth seen once. What was sequenced was PBMCs. The source is a male donor with HTLV-1-associated myelopathy (HAM/TSP).

This clonotype was seen repeatedly, ten times or more. The chain uses TRBV10-3 and TRBJ2-5; D unclear. V was cut by 3 bases and J by 2 bases, with 7 bases left in between. Germline values: CDR1 ENHRY, CDR2 SYGVKD. This CDR3 comprises 13 residues. The CDR3 bases are TGTGCCATCAGTGATGGGGTACAAGAGACCCAGTACTTC. It codes for CAISDGVQETQYF.

As to this clonotype: A much larger clone lies one base from this, so it may be a read error. The rearrangement links TRBV4-3 to TRBJ2-3; D remains ambiguous. Germline CDR1 reads LGHNA; CDR2 reads YSLEER. The CDR3 consists of 13 residues. CDR3 sequence (DNA): TGCGCCAGCTGCCAAGATAAAGGGGATACGCAGTATTTT. Translation: CASCQDKGDTQYF.

In its sample, this clonotype was seen many times. This chain uses TRBV29-1 with TRBJ2-1, with D possibly matching TRBD1 (6 bases). V was shortened by 6 bases and J by 4 bases, with 13 bases between the two germline ends. This CDR3 comprises 13 residues. Germline loops: CDR1 SQVTM, CDR2 ANQGSEA. The CDR3 bases are TGCAGCGTGCGCAACAGGGATTACAATGAGCAGTTCTTC. It codes for CSVRNRDYNEQFF.

Remarks on this clonotype: This may stem from a read error, because a much larger clone lies one nucleotide away. The chain employs TRBV4-3 and TRBJ2-1, with D uncertain. Germline CDR1 is LGHNA and CDR2 is YSLEER. Trimming removed 1 base at V and 4 bases at J, with 11 bases between. The CDR3 length is 15 residues. CDR3 sequence: CASSQVDRRYNEQFF. DNA of the CDR3: TGCGCCAGCAGCCAAGTGGACCGCAGGTACAATGAGCAGTTCTTC.

At least ten counts were recorded for this clonotype. The chain carries TRBV20-1 and TRBJ2-7; perhaps TRBD1 as D (6 bases). The CDR3 has 13 amino acids. Germline lookup yields CDR1 DFQATT and CDR2 SNEGSKA (reference sequence). V gave up 5 bases and J gave up 7 bases, with 18 bases separating them. This CDR3 is CSASPQGPGEQYF. The CDR3 DNA reads TGCAGTGCTTCACCACAGGGCCCGGGTGAGCAGTACTTC.

There are many counts of this clonotype. The chain combines TRBV7-2 with TRBJ2-6; 13 nucleotides align to TRBD2. The V gene's germline CDR1 is SGHTA and CDR2 FQGNSA. With 6 bases clipped from V and 3 bases from J, the junction kept 5 bases outside the gene matches. This CDR3 has 17 amino acids. The CDR3 DNA reads TGTGCCAGCAGGGTACTAGCGGGGGGGGGTGGGGCCAACGTCCTGACTTTC. Amino acid sequence: CASRVLAGGGGANVLTF.

At least ten counts were recorded for this clonotype. The chain links TRBV5-1 to TRBJ2-1; TRBD2 agrees at 7 bases. There are 16 residues in the CDR3. CDR1 SGHRS and CDR2 YFSETQ come from the germline V gene. Losses at the gene ends were 7 bases for V and 2 bases for J; bases not matched to a gene: 12. Written as DNA, the CDR3 is TGCGCCAGCGATCTTGGGGGGGGTTTCACCTACAATGAGCAGTTCTTC. Translated: CASDLGGGFTYNEQFF.

Ten or more counts support this clonotype. The CDR3, as DNA: TGTGCCAGCTCACCACCCAGGGGGCTGGGAGATACGCAGTATTTT. Protein sequence: CASSPPRGLGDTQYF. This chain uses TRBV18 with TRBJ2-3; 8 bases agree with TRBD1. Germline loops: CDR1 KGHSH, CDR2 LQKENI. CDR3 length: 15 amino acids. V shed 0 bases and J 5 bases; nucleotides not matched to a gene: 4.

This clonotype was recorded at least ten times. V usage is TRBV7-2 and J usage is TRBJ2-3, with D possibly TRBD1 on 6 matching bases. The V and J ends lost 4 bases and 6 bases respectively, with 17 bases between them. This CDR3 is built from 15 residues. The germline CDR1 and CDR2 sequences are SGHTA and FQGNSA. Here the CDR3 reads CASSWSGLGGDTQYF. In DNA form, the CDR3 reads TGTGCCAGCAGCTGGTCCGGGTTAGGGGGTGATACGCAGTATTTT.